The rows below give T cell receptor beta chains drawn from one sample of a study of blood T cell repertoires in COVID-19. Sequencing was performed with immunoSEQ multiplex PCR; in TCRdb, only in-frame clones are kept and a portion is missing. The profile shows some 530,000 clones, 70% to 90% of them singletons. Material for sequencing was PBMCs or T cells enriched from blood (not recorded which). The source is a woman aged 60-75 years who had recovered from COVID-19. Both conserved end residues are part of each CDR3. The D gene is left open where the match is weak. The size of a clone is reported for some rows only, either as once, few or many, or as a class for expanded clones.

CDR3 protein: CASSVEQGITEAFF
CDR3 DNA: TGTGCCAGCAGTGTTGAACAGGGGATCACTGAAGCTTTCTTT
V gene: TRBV2
clone size: -
D gene: TRBD1
J gene: TRBJ1-1

CDR3 protein: CASSFGQGLYNSPLHF
CDR3 DNA: TGTGCCAGCAGTTTCGGACAGGGCCTATATAATTCACCCCTCCACTTT
V gene: TRBV27
clone size: -
D gene: TRBD1
J gene: TRBJ1-6

CDR3 protein: CASSFIQSSGGRNEQFF
CDR3 DNA: TGCGCCAGCAGCTTCATACAATCTAGCGGGGGGCGCAATGAGCAGTTCTTC
V gene: TRBV5-1
clone size: -
D gene: TRBD2
J gene: TRBJ2-1

CDR3 protein: CASSDQGGTDTQYF
CDR3 DNA: TGTGCCAGCAGCGACCAGGGGGGCACAGATACGCAGTATTTT
V gene: TRBV9
clone size: -
D gene: TRBD1
J gene: TRBJ2-3

CDR3 protein: CASSPGLAALWNEQFF
CDR3 DNA: TGTGCCAGCAGCCCCGGACTAGCTGCTTTATGGAATGAGCAGTTCTTC
V gene: TRBV11-3
clone size: -
D gene: TRBD2
J gene: TRBJ2-1

CDR3 protein: CASTTQGSGNTIYF
CDR3 DNA: TGTGCCAGCACCACACAGGGATCCGGAAACACCATATATTTT
V gene: TRBV2
clone size: -
D gene: -
J gene: TRBJ1-3

CDR3 protein: CASSFGTGGVGAEAFF
CDR3 DNA: TGTGCCAGCAGCTTTGGGACAGGGGGGGTTGGAGCTGAAGCTTTCTTT
V gene: TRBV11-2
clone size: -
D gene: TRBD1
J gene: TRBJ1-1

CDR3 protein: CASSFGRVAGYTF
CDR3 DNA: TGTGCCAGCAGTTTCGGCAGGGTAGCTGGCTACACCTTC
V gene: TRBV12-3/TRBV12-4
clone size: -
D gene: -
J gene: TRBJ1-2

CDR3 protein: CASSGTGGGGANVLTF
CDR3 DNA: TGCGCCAGCAGCGGAACAGGGGGTGGTGGGGCCAACGTCCTGACTTTC
V gene: TRBV5-1
clone size: -
D gene: TRBD1
J gene: TRBJ2-6

CDR3 protein: CASSLGGGGGLNNEQFF
CDR3 DNA: TGTGCCAGCAGCTTGGGCGGAGGAGGGGGCTTGAACAATGAGCAGTTCTTC
V gene: TRBV5-4
clone size: -
D gene: -
J gene: TRBJ2-1

CDR3 protein: CASSYKGDTDTQYF
CDR3 DNA: TGTGCCAGCAGCTACAAAGGGGACACAGATACGCAGTATTTT
V gene: TRBV7-2
clone size: -
D gene: -
J gene: TRBJ2-3

CDR3 protein: CASSFYAGGHTEAFF
CDR3 DNA: TGCGCCAGCAGCTTTTATGCAGGGGGCCACACTGAAGCTTTCTTT
V gene: TRBV5-1
clone size: -
D gene: TRBD1
J gene: TRBJ1-1

CDR3 protein: CASSFGGIEQYF
CDR3 DNA: TGTGCCAGCAGCTTCGGAGGAATCGAGCAGTACTTC
V gene: TRBV5-6
clone size: -
D gene: -
J gene: TRBJ2-7

CDR3 protein: CASRPTGGNTEAFF
CDR3 DNA: TGTGCCAGCAGGCCGACAGGGGGGAACACTGAAGCTTTCTTT
V gene: TRBV28
clone size: -
D gene: TRBD1
J gene: TRBJ1-1

CDR3 protein: CAISDSGGPYNEQFF
CDR3 DNA: TGTGCCATCAGTGACAGCGGGGGGCCATACAATGAGCAGTTCTTC
V gene: TRBV10-3
clone size: -
D gene: TRBD2
J gene: TRBJ2-1

CDR3 protein: CAWNRINTNYGYTF
CDR3 DNA: TGTGCCTGGAATCGTATAAATACTAACTATGGCTACACCTTC
V gene: TRBV30
clone size: -
D gene: -
J gene: TRBJ1-2

CDR3 protein: CASSQTVHRGYTF
CDR3 DNA: TGTGCCAGCAGCCAGACCGTCCACAGGGGCTACACCTTC
V gene: TRBV21-1
clone size: -
D gene: -
J gene: TRBJ1-2

CDR3 protein: CATQRERKYTDTQYF
CDR3 DNA: TGTGCCACCCAGAGGGAGCGTAAATACACAGATACGCAGTATTTT
V gene: TRBV19
clone size: -
D gene: -
J gene: TRBJ2-3

CDR3 protein: CASSDGHSNQPQHF
CDR3 DNA: TGTGCCAGCAGTGATGGGCATAGCAATCAGCCCCAGCATTTT
V gene: TRBV6-1
clone size: -
D gene: -
J gene: TRBJ1-5

CDR3 protein: CASRRGQEAFF
CDR3 DNA: TGTGCCAGCCGCCGTGGACAGGAAGCTTTCTTT
V gene: TRBV21-1
clone size: once
D gene: -
J gene: TRBJ1-1

CDR3 protein: CATSVSGGAGEQFF
CDR3 DNA: TGTGCCACCAGTGTTAGCGGGGGGGCTGGTGAGCAGTTCTTC
V gene: TRBV24-1
clone size: -
D gene: TRBD2
J gene: TRBJ2-1

CDR3 protein: CASSLVRTGNNQPQHF
CDR3 DNA: TGTGCCAGCAGCTTAGTCAGGACAGGGAACAATCAGCCCCAGCATTTT
V gene: TRBV7-2
clone size: -
D gene: TRBD1
J gene: TRBJ1-5

CDR3 protein: CASSPRPVEDSPLHF
CDR3 DNA: TGCGCCAGCAGCCCACGACCGGTCGAGGATTCACCCCTCCACTTT
V gene: TRBV5-1
clone size: -
D gene: -
J gene: TRBJ1-6

CDR3 protein: CASSLVQASDTQYF
CDR3 DNA: TGCGCCAGCAGCTTGGTTCAGGCATCAGATACGCAGTATTTT
V gene: TRBV5-1
clone size: -
D gene: -
J gene: TRBJ2-3

CDR3 protein: CSGRGNSGNTIYF
CDR3 DNA: TGCAGCGGCCGAGGCAACTCTGGAAACACCATATATTTT
V gene: TRBV29-1
clone size: -
D gene: -
J gene: TRBJ1-3

CDR3 protein: CSGESQGLGTQYF
CDR3 DNA: TGCAGCGGGGAATCACAGGGGCTAGGTACCCAGTACTTC
V gene: TRBV29-1
clone size: -
D gene: TRBD1
J gene: TRBJ2-5

CDR3 protein: CASSYSVGVVGYTF
CDR3 DNA: TGTGCCAGCAGTTACTCGGTAGGGGTTGTAGGCTACACCTTC
V gene: TRBV6-6
clone size: -
D gene: -
J gene: TRBJ1-2

CDR3 protein: CASTRQTTGELFF
CDR3 DNA: TGTGCCAGCACGCGGCAGACCACCGGGGAGCTGTTTTTT
V gene: TRBV2
clone size: -
D gene: -
J gene: TRBJ2-2

CDR3 protein: CANRGPNTGELFF
CDR3 DNA: TGTGCCAACAGGGGCCCGAACACCGGGGAGCTGTTTTTT
V gene: TRBV6-5
clone size: -
D gene: TRBD1
J gene: TRBJ2-2

CDR3 protein: CASSLGAGGQDTQYF
CDR3 DNA: TGTGCCAGCAGTTTAGGGGCGGGGGGGCAAGATACGCAGTATTTT
V gene: TRBV28
clone size: -
D gene: TRBD2
J gene: TRBJ2-3

CDR3 protein: CASSLVTGVGELFF
CDR3 DNA: TGTGCCAGCAGCTTGGTAACCGGGGTCGGGGAGCTGTTTTTT
V gene: TRBV5-4
clone size: once
D gene: -
J gene: TRBJ2-2

CDR3 protein: CATSSFGVTGARNQPQHF
CDR3 DNA: TGTGCCACCAGCTCCTTTGGGGTTACAGGGGCCCGCAATCAGCCCCAGCATTTT
V gene: TRBV15
clone size: -
D gene: TRBD1
J gene: TRBJ1-5

CDR3 protein: CASSEGVRGVETQYF
CDR3 DNA: TGTGCCAGCAGTGAAGGTGTACGGGGGGTGGAGACCCAGTACTTC
V gene: TRBV6-1
clone size: -
D gene: TRBD2
J gene: TRBJ2-5

CDR3 protein: CAISEGQTNQPQHF
CDR3 DNA: TGTGCCATCAGTGAGGGACAGACAAATCAGCCCCAGCATTTT
V gene: TRBV10-3
clone size: -
D gene: -
J gene: TRBJ1-5

CDR3 protein: CASSPERGETQYF
CDR3 DNA: TGTGCCAGCAGCCCAGAGCGGGGGGAGACCCAGTACTTC
V gene: TRBV5-6
clone size: -
D gene: TRBD2
J gene: TRBJ2-5

CDR3 protein: CASSDRLSNQPQHF
CDR3 DNA: TGTGCCAGCAGTGACAGACTCAGCAATCAGCCCCAGCATTTT
V gene: TRBV2
clone size: once
D gene: -
J gene: TRBJ1-5

CDR3 protein: CASSLTGTDSNQPQHF
CDR3 DNA: TGCGCCAGCAGCTTGACCGGGACAGATAGCAATCAGCCCCAGCATTTT
V gene: TRBV5-1
clone size: -
D gene: TRBD1
J gene: TRBJ1-5

CDR3 protein: CASSYGGSSGNTIYF
CDR3 DNA: TGTGCCAGCAGTTACGGTGGGAGCTCTGGAAACACCATATATTTT
V gene: TRBV6-5
clone size: -
D gene: -
J gene: TRBJ1-3

CDR3 protein: CASSLGGSPYNEQFF
CDR3 DNA: TGCGCCAGCAGCTTAGGGGGATCCCCCTACAATGAGCAGTTCTTC
V gene: TRBV5-1
clone size: -
D gene: -
J gene: TRBJ2-1

CDR3 protein: CAWSGNRVELFF
CDR3 DNA: TGTGCCTGGAGCGGGAACCGTGTGGAGCTGTTTTTT
V gene: TRBV30
clone size: -
D gene: -
J gene: TRBJ2-2

CDR3 protein: CASSLTSGGLNEQFF
CDR3 DNA: TGTGCCAGCAGTCTAACTAGCGGGGGACTCAATGAGCAGTTCTTC
V gene: TRBV28
clone size: -
D gene: TRBD2
J gene: TRBJ2-1

CDR3 protein: CSVDGAGVTDTQYF
CDR3 DNA: TGCAGCGTTGATGGAGCGGGGGTGACAGATACGCAGTATTTT
V gene: TRBV29-1
clone size: -
D gene: TRBD2
J gene: TRBJ2-3

CDR3 protein: CASSLGTGGSAQPQHF
CDR3 DNA: TGTGCCAGCAGCTTAGGGACAGGGGGTTCAGCCCAGCCCCAGCATTTT
V gene: TRBV7-9
clone size: -
D gene: TRBD1
J gene: TRBJ1-5

CDR3 protein: CASSPRDSSNYGYTF
CDR3 DNA: TGTGCCAGTAGTCCCCGGGATTCCTCTAACTATGGCTACACCTTC
V gene: TRBV19
clone size: -
D gene: -
J gene: TRBJ1-2

CDR3 protein: CASADTSITGELFF
CDR3 DNA: TGTGCCAGCGCCGACACCTCAATCACCGGGGAGCTGTTTTTT
V gene: TRBV2
clone size: -
D gene: -
J gene: TRBJ2-2